The 9 T cell receptor beta chains listed next were all sequenced from one sample in a study of cytomegalovirus exposure and HLA in healthy donors. The PCR made use of 60 Vbeta and 13 Jbeta primers. TCRdb's table, derived via immunoSEQ multiplex PCR, lists solely in-frame clones and lacks some. The sample holds under 150,000 clones, around 81% seen once. Source material: PBMCs. The receptors were sampled from a man between 45 and 60 years old in good health and CMV-seronegative.

This clone was found once. This chain connects TRBV6-1 to TRBJ1-2; TRBD1 matches at 11 bases. The CDR3 is 17 amino acids. From germline, CDR1 is MNHNS and CDR2 SASEGT. Trimming removed 4 bases from V and 6 bases from J; junction bases left unmatched: 13. The CDR3 loop is CASSGSAGQGAADGYTF. The CDR3 nucleotides are TGTGCCAGCAGTGGGTCAGCCGGACAGGGGGCGGCTGATGGCTACACCTTC.

The chain recombines TRBV5-1 with TRBJ1-1; a possible D gene is TRBD1 (5 bases). The CDR3 spans 13 residues. Germline V gene data show CDR1 as SGHRS and CDR2 as YFSETQ. V dropped 3 bases and J dropped 6 bases, with 12 bases sitting between them. The CDR3 coding sequence is TGCGCCAGCAGCTCCGGTGGAGGGGCTGAAGCTTTCTTT. Its translation is CASSSGGGAEAFF.

This clone has only a few counts. This rearrangement joins TRBV6-1 to TRBJ2-7; possible D gene TRBD2, 5 bases. The CDR3 has 14 amino acids. From germline, CDR1 is MNHNS and CDR2 SASEGT. The V gene lost 11 bases and the J gene lost 1 base, with 18 bases spanning the gap. The CDR3 DNA reads TGTGCCGGGAGAAAAGCCCTGGGTTCCTACGAGCAGTACTTC. Translation gives CAGRKALGSYEQYF.

The J gene is TRBJ1-1, the V gene TRBV2, with a possible D match to TRBD1 (5 bases). Germline CDR1 reads SNHLY; CDR2 reads FYNNEI. There are 15 residues in the CDR3. V was shortened by 0 bases and J by 3 bases, with 11 bases between the two germline ends. The CDR3 spells CASSEASRGDTEAFF. The CDR3 bases are TGTGCCAGCAGTGAAGCTTCTAGGGGTGACACTGAAGCTTTCTTT.

This rearrangement joins TRBV10-3 to TRBJ1-5; a possible D gene is TRBD1 (6 bases). The CDR3 covers 14 residues. CDR1 is ENHRY, CDR2 SYGVKD, per germline. Deletions cut 0 bases from V and 4 bases from J, with 7 bases between. CDR3 sequence: CAISESRGNQPQHF. In nucleotides, the CDR3 is TGTGCCATCAGTGAGTCAAGGGGGAATCAGCCCCAGCATTTT.

This clone has more than one count but fewer than ten. The rearrangement uses TRBV9 and TRBJ1-1; no firm D call. The CDR3 length is 14 residues. Germline CDR1 SGDLS, CDR2 YYNGEE. V lost 0 bases and J lost 0, with 6 bases in between. CDR3 amino acids: CASSVDNVNTEAFF. The CDR3 bases are TGTGCCAGCAGCGTAGACAACGTGAACACTGAAGCTTTCTTT. Based on the CDR3 plus reference TRBV9 and TRBJ1-1, the full variable domain is DSGVTQTPKHLITATGQRVTLRCSPRSGDLSVYWYQQSLDQGLQFLIQYYNGEERAKGNILERFSAQQFPDLHSELNLSSLELGDSALYFCASSVDNVNTEAFFGQGTRLTVV.

The V call is TRBV12-5, the J call TRBJ2-1; 15 nucleotides line up with TRBD2. Germline V gene lookup returns CDR1 LGHNT and CDR2 FRNRAP. J gave up 10 bases and V 4 bases, and 5 bases lay outside the gene matches. The CDR3 loop spans 15 amino acids. CDR3 nucleotide sequence: TGTGCTAGTGGTTCAGGACTAGCGGGGGGGGGCGAGCAGTTCTTC. Protein sequence: CASGSGLAGGGEQFF.

The CDR3 region has the DNA TGTGCCAGCAGACGCGGGGGATACGGTTCCTACGAGCAGTACTTC. Amino acids: CASRRGGYGSYEQYF. This rearrangement joins TRBV6-1 to TRBJ2-7; 7 bases are shared with TRBD2. Unmatched junction bases numbered 9, after V lost 6 bases and J lost 1 base. Germline loops: CDR1 MNHNS, CDR2 SASEGT. The CDR3 consists of 15 residues.

This clone was counted between two and nine times. The chain uses TRBV27 and TRBJ1-6; 12 bases are shared with TRBD1. This CDR3 has 14 amino acids. The junction had 4 bases not matched to a gene; V was cut back by 6 bases and J by 10 bases. Germline values: CDR1 MNHEY, CDR2 SMNVEV (reference sequence). The chain's CDR3 is CASRPGQGASPLHF. CDR3 DNA: TGTGCCAGCAGGCCGGGACAGGGGGCGTCACCCCTCCACTTT.